A selection of T cell receptor beta chains follows, all from one sample in a study of blood T cell repertoires in COVID-19. Data came from immunoSEQ multiplex PCR; TCRdb stores just in-frame clones and leaves some out. The sample gives a few hundred thousand clones, 88% of which show up once; roughly 1.2% is in the top ten. Sequencing was performed on PBMCs or T cells enriched from blood (not recorded which). The receptor set was obtained from a woman between 18 and 29 years old who had recovered from COVID-19. The CDR3 runs from the conserved cysteine through the conserved F or W. The D gene is left open where the match is weak. Where a row states a size, it is once, few, many or the class of an expanded clone; other rows omit it.

>.|TRBJ1-6|.|TRBV7-9
CASSIRGEDSPLHF
TGTGCCAGCAGTATCAGGGGAGAGGATTCACCCCTCCACTTT
>.|TRBJ1-1|.|TRBV7-9
CASSLAGVDTEAFF
TGTGCCAGCAGCTTAGCAGGGGTTGACACTGAAGCTTTCTTT
>.|TRBJ2-7|.|TRBV3-1/TRBV3-2
CASSQDPGEQYF
TGTGCCAGCAGCCAAGATCCAGGCGAGCAGTACTTC
>.|TRBJ2-1|.|TRBV11-2
CASSSLRSYSSYNEQFF
TGTGCCAGCAGCTCCCTACGGTCCTATAGCTCCTACAATGAGCAGTTCTTC
>.|TRBJ2-5|.|TRBV5-4
CASSLVGGGETQYF
TGTGCCAGCAGCTTGGTTGGGGGCGGAGAGACCCAGTACTTC
>.|TRBJ2-7|TRBD1|TRBV19
CASSGTGGYEQYF
TGTGCCAGCTCCGGGACAGGGGGATACGAGCAGTACTTC
>.|TRBJ1-4|TRBD1|TRBV9
CASSVDGQGATNEKLFF
TGTGCCAGCAGCGTAGACGGCCAGGGGGCAACTAATGAAAAACTGTTTTTT
>.|TRBJ2-2|TRBD1|TRBV4-3
CASSPGGLNTGELFF
TGCGCCAGCAGCCCAGGGGGCTTGAACACCGGGGAGCTGTTTTTT
>.|TRBJ2-7|TRBD1|TRBV19
CASSIGQGFYEQYF
TGTGCCAGTAGTATAGGACAGGGGTTCTACGAGCAGTACTTC
>.|TRBJ1-1|.|TRBV2
CASILQGKTEAFF
TGTGCCAGCATTCTTCAGGGGAAGACTGAAGCTTTCTTT
>.|TRBJ2-3|TRBD2|TRBV19
CASSSSRASGGPTDTQYF
TGTGCCAGTAGTTCCTCTCGGGCTAGCGGGGGGCCCACAGATACGCAGTATTTT
>.|TRBJ1-1|TRBD1|TRBV10-3
CAIGRGQGATEAFF
TGTGCCATCGGGAGGGGACAGGGGGCTACTGAAGCTTTCTTT
>.|TRBJ1-5|TRBD1|TRBV5-1
CASSSDREAGQPQHF
TGCGCCAGCAGCTCCGACAGGGAAGCGGGTCAGCCCCAGCATTTT
>.|TRBJ1-2|TRBD1|TRBV2
CASSVTGDYGYTF
TGTGCCAGCAGCGTAACAGGGGACTATGGCTACACCTTC
>.|TRBJ2-7|TRBD1|TRBV18
CASSTRGQAYEQYF
TGTGCCAGCTCAACTAGGGGGCAAGCCTACGAGCAGTACTTC
>.|TRBJ2-4|TRBD2|TRBV4-1
CASSQIGTSGDLAKNIQYF
TGCGCCAGCAGCCAAATCGGGACTAGCGGGGATCTAGCCAAAAACATTCAGTACTTC
>.|TRBJ2-7|TRBD1|TRBV9
CASSVDDGGTGDYEQYF
TGTGCCAGCAGCGTAGATGACGGAGGGACAGGGGACTACGAGCAGTACTTC
>.|TRBJ1-1|TRBD1|TRBV4-2
CASSQDRGHTEAFF
TGTGCCAGCAGCCAAGATAGGGGGCACACTGAAGCTTTCTTT
>once|TRBJ2-7|.|TRBV7-9
CASSLVARPYEQYF
TGTGCCAGCAGCTTAGTTGCCAGGCCCTACGAGCAGTACTTC
>.|TRBJ2-1|TRBD2|TRBV27
CASSPSAGGVNEQFF
TGTGCCAGCAGTCCCTCAGCGGGGGGTGTTAATGAGCAGTTCTTC
>.|TRBJ1-5|TRBD1|TRBV2
CASSEAHRGPQHF
TGTGCCAGCAGTGAAGCCCACAGGGGGCCCCAGCATTTT
>.|TRBJ1-5|TRBD1|TRBV7-2
CASSLVSTGNQPQHF
TGTGCCAGCAGCTTAGTATCGACAGGGAATCAGCCCCAGCATTTT
>.|TRBJ1-2|TRBD1|TRBV3-1/TRBV3-2
CASSQRPGQDPCYDGYTF
TGTGCCAGCAGCCAACGACCGGGACAGGACCCTTGTTATGATGGCTACACCTTC
>.|TRBJ1-1|.|TRBV2
CASSEYGGGTEAFF
TGTGCCAGCAGTGAATATGGCGGGGGGACTGAAGCTTTCTTT
>.|TRBJ1-1|TRBD1|TRBV11-3
CASSLAGDREAFF
TGTGCCAGCAGCTTAGCCGGGGACAGGGAAGCTTTCTTT
>.|TRBJ1-6|.|TRBV5-6
CASSLLSGAGNSPLHF
TGTGCCAGCAGCTTGTTAAGTGGGGCAGGGAATTCACCCCTCCACTTT
>.|TRBJ2-7|TRBD2|TRBV19
CASSRGRGEKGSYEQYF
TGTGCCAGTAGTAGGGGACGGGGGGAGAAGGGCTCCTACGAGCAGTACTTC
>.|TRBJ2-3|TRBD1|TRBV3-1/TRBV3-2
CASSTRTGGDTQYF
TGTGCCAGCAGCACCCGGACAGGGGGGGATACGCAGTATTTT
>.|TRBJ1-6|TRBD1|TRBV7-9
CASSFPGTADNSPLHF
TGTGCCAGCAGCTTTCCAGGGACAGCAGATAATTCACCCCTCCACTTT
>.|TRBJ2-2|TRBD1|TRBV25-1
CASSDGTGEIGELFF
TGTGCCAGCAGTGATGGGACAGGGGAGATCGGGGAGCTGTTTTTT
>.|TRBJ1-1|.|TRBV6-5
CASSYVTAFMNTEAFF
TGTGCCAGCAGCTACGTAACAGCTTTCATGAACACTGAAGCTTTCTTT
>.|TRBJ2-7|TRBD2|TRBV10-2
CASSDGLAGGPFEQYF
TGCGCCAGCAGTGATGGGCTAGCGGGGGGGCCGTTCGAGCAGTACTTC
>.|TRBJ1-1|.|TRBV28
CASSTGGPTEAFF
TGTGCCAGCAGCACGGGGGGTCCCACTGAAGCTTTCTTT
>.|TRBJ1-1|.|TRBV12-3/TRBV12-4
CASSGLTAFF
TGTGCCAGCAGTGGACTAACGGCTTTCTTT
>.|TRBJ2-7|.|TRBV7-9
CASSLASTDYEQYF
TGTGCCAGCAGCTTAGCGTCGACAGACTACGAGCAGTACTTC
>.|TRBJ2-1|.|TRBV2
CASSPEVDEQFF
TGTGCCAGCAGTCCAGAGGTCGATGAGCAGTTCTTC
>.|TRBJ2-7|.|TRBV20-1
CSGRATYEQYF
TGCAGTGGCAGGGCCACCTACGAGCAGTACTTC
>once|TRBJ1-2|.|TRBV7-9
CASSPPLLQGTYGYTF
TGTGCCAGCAGCCCACCCCTTTTACAAGGGACTTATGGCTACACCTTC
>.|TRBJ2-2|.|TRBV24-1
CATSEVGDVAGRGFGELFF
TGTGCCACCAGTGAGGTCGGGGATGTAGCGGGCAGGGGATTTGGGGAGCTGTTTTTT
>.|TRBJ2-7|TRBD1|TRBV18
CASSPPKQGGYEQYF
TGTGCCAGCTCACCACCGAAACAGGGGGGCTACGAGCAGTACTTC
>.|TRBJ1-5|TRBD1|TRBV20-1
CSASEGADQPQHF
TGCAGTGCTAGTGAGGGGGCTGACCAGCCCCAGCATTTT
>.|TRBJ2-5|TRBD1|TRBV2
CASSFQGAQETQYF
TGTGCCAGCAGTTTCCAGGGGGCACAAGAGACCCAGTACTTC